The 28 T cell receptor beta chains below all came from one sample that was sequenced in a study of blood T cell repertoires in COVID-19. Measured with immunoSEQ multiplex PCR; TCRdb has only the in-frame clones, and not every one. The repertoire holds approximately 300,000 clones, under 90% seen once, with more than 9% in the top ten. The material sequenced was PBMCs or T cells enriched from blood (not recorded which). These receptors came from a woman under 30 who had recovered from COVID-19.

The rearrangement uses TRBV6-5 and TRBJ2-2, with 7 bases that match TRBD1. With 0 bases clipped from V and 6 bases from J, the junction kept 1 base outside the gene matches. CDR3 length: 14 residues. Germline CDR1 reads MNHEY; CDR2 reads SVGAGI. CDR3 nucleotides: TGTGCCAGCAGTTACTCACAGGGGTCCGGGGAGCTGTTTTTT. It translates to CASSYSQGSGELFF.

The genes are TRBV7-2 and TRBJ2-5, with a possible D match to TRBD1 (7 bases). Trimming removed 4 bases at V and 4 bases at J, with 16 bases between. The CDR3 totals 15 residues. Germline V CDR1 and CDR2: SGHTA, FQGNSA. CDR3 sequence: CASSSMTGRGETQYF. CDR3 sequence (DNA): TGTGCCAGCAGCTCTATGACAGGGCGGGGAGAGACCCAGTACTTC.

In DNA form, the CDR3 reads TGTGCCAGTAGTATGATCGGACAGGGCGGGACTGAAGCTTTCTTT. It translates to CASSMIGQGGTEAFF. V and J are TRBV19 and TRBJ1-1, with TRBD1 identical over 8 bases. This CDR3 has 15 amino acids. After removal of 3 bases from V and 5 bases from J, the junction contained 8 bases not matched to a gene. CDR1 is LNHDA and CDR2 is SQIVND in the germline V gene (reference sequence). Full variable domain (remainder filled in from reference TRBV19 and TRBJ1-1): DGGITQSPKYLFRKEGQNVTLSCEQNLNHDAMYWYRQDPGQGLRLIYYSQIVNDFQKGDIAEGYSVSREKKESFPLTVTSAQKNPTAFYLCASSMIGQGGTEAFFGQGTRLTVV.

V is TRBV3-1 (or the pseudogene TRBV3-2) and J is TRBJ1-1, with a possible D match to TRBD1 (5 bases). The germline V and J ends were trimmed by 6 bases and 1 base, with 15 bases remaining between them. The CDR3 runs to 15 residues. Germline values: CDR1 LGHDT, CDR2 YNNKEL (reference sequence). CDR3 sequence: CASRLTPGKNTEAFF. The CDR3 DNA is TGTGCCAGCAGACTTACCCCAGGGAAGAACACTGAAGCTTTCTTT.

The genes are TRBV19 and TRBJ2-1; 11 nucleotides line up with TRBD2. This CDR3 is built from 16 residues. The V gene end was trimmed by 5 bases and the J gene end by 7 bases; junction bases not matched to a gene: 10. Germline CDR1 and CDR2: LNHDA and SQIVND (reference sequence). CDR3 nucleotides: TGTGCCAGTAGTTTAATGGGACTAGCGGACGGGAATGAGCAGTTCTTC. Its protein product is CASSLMGLADGNEQFF.

V and J are TRBV15 and TRBJ2-5; 7 bases line up with TRBD2. The CDR3 consists of 14 residues. Germline CDR1 LNHNV, CDR2 YYDKDF (reference sequence). Trimming took 5 bases from V and 1 from J; bases not matched to a gene: 4. Here the CDR3 DNA reads TGTGCCACCAGCGGGAGGGGCGGCCAAGAGACCCAGTACTTC. It translates to CATSGRGGQETQYF.

J is TRBJ2-2 and V is TRBV4-1; D perhaps matches TRBD2 (7 bases). The CDR3 is 15 residues long. The ends were cut back, 1 base at V and 4 bases at J, with 10 bases in the middle. Germline V gene data show CDR1 as MGHRA and CDR2 as YSYEKL. The DNA for the CDR3 is TGCGCCAGCAGCCAAGCAGGGGAGGGCACCGGGGAGCTGTTTTTT. This gives the protein CASSQAGEGTGELFF.

V usage is TRBV4-1 and J usage is TRBJ2-1, with 15 bases matching TRBD2. CDR1 is MGHRA and CDR2 is YSYEKL in the germline V gene. CDR3 length: 18 residues. The V and J ends lost 1 base and 7 bases, in that order; junction bases with no gene match: 8. CDR3: CASSQVDLGLAGGNEQFF. CDR3 DNA sequence: TGCGCCAGCAGCCAAGTTGATCTGGGACTAGCGGGGGGTAATGAGCAGTTCTTC.

The gene calls are TRBV30 and TRBJ1-2, with TRBD1 matching 9 bases. V shed 2 bases, J shed 4 bases, and the junction held 5 bases outside the gene matches. Germline assignment: CDR1 GTSNPN and CDR2 SVGIG (reference sequence). CDR3 length equals 14 residues. CDR3: CAWSWDRVTYGYTF. In DNA form, the CDR3 reads TGTGCCTGGAGTTGGGACAGGGTGACCTATGGCTACACCTTC.

The rearrangement links TRBV18 to TRBJ2-1; 11 positions match TRBD1. Germline lookup yields CDR1 KGHSH and CDR2 LQKENI. Losses at the gene ends were 0 bases for V and 5 bases for J; bases not matched to a gene: 6. The CDR3 covers 17 residues. DNA for the CDR3: TGTGCCAGCTCACCACCGGCTGGGACAGGGGGTCACAATGAGCAGTTCTTC. Its protein product is CASSPPAGTGGHNEQFF.

The chain is built from TRBV9 and TRBJ2-3, with D maybe TRBD2 (5 bases). The CDR3 loop spans 15 amino acids. The germline gives CDR1 SGDLS, CDR2 YYNGEE. V was cut by 4 bases and J by 0 bases, with 12 bases left in between. Written as DNA, the CDR3 is TGTGCCAGCAGCTTTGGAGCGGCTAGCACAGATACGCAGTATTTT. This sequence encodes CASSFGAASTDTQYF.

This chain joins TRBV15 and TRBJ1-6; D not certain. Trimming left V 1 base short and J 7 bases short, with 8 bases between. In germline, CDR1 is LNHNV, CDR2 YYDKDF (reference sequence). There are 14 residues in the CDR3. CDR3 amino acids: CATSRAVLNSPLHF. CDR3 nucleotides: TGTGCCACCAGCAGAGCGGTACTAAATTCACCCCTCCACTTT.

The J gene is TRBJ1-2, the V gene TRBV28; D ambiguous. CDR1 MDHEN and CDR2 SYDVKM come from the germline V gene. The CDR3 is 13 amino acids. V was clipped by 2 bases and J by 2 bases, with 6 bases between them. CDR3 amino acids: CASSLARNYGYTF. The CDR3 DNA reads TGTGCCAGCAGTTTAGCGAGAAACTATGGCTACACCTTC.

The chain links TRBV5-1 to TRBJ2-3, with TRBD1 identical over 7 bases. CDR1 and CDR2 from the germline V gene are SGHRS and YFSETQ. The V and J ends lost 6 bases and 5 bases, in that order; junction bases with no gene match: 6. The CDR3 runs 13 residues. The CDR3 reads CASIGQGVDTQYF. CDR3 nucleotides: TGCGCCAGCATCGGGCAGGGGGTAGATACGCAGTATTTT.

The V call is TRBV30, the J call TRBJ1-2, with no clear D. Germline CDR1 is GTSNPN and CDR2 is SVGIG (reference sequence). The CDR3 runs to 15 residues. The ends were cut back, 0 bases at V and 2 bases at J, with 13 bases in the middle. The CDR3 sequence is CAWSVGGSGNYGYTF. The CDR3 DNA follows: TGTGCCTGGAGTGTGGGAGGGAGCGGGAACTATGGCTACACCTTC.

The rearrangement uses TRBV9 and TRBJ1-1; TRBD1 agrees at 9 bases. This CDR3 region has 16 residues. CDR1 and CDR2 (germline): SGDLS, YYNGEE. With 0 bases clipped from V and 2 bases from J, the junction kept 5 bases outside the gene matches. CDR3 amino acids: CASSVGTGELNTEAFF. The CDR3 nucleotides read TGTGCCAGCAGCGTAGGGACAGGGGAGCTAAACACTGAAGCTTTCTTT.

This clone was observed once. The gene calls are TRBV5-5 and TRBJ1-5, with 10 bases aligning to TRBD1. The germline V gene has CDR1 SGHKS and CDR2 YYEKEE (reference sequence). V lost 3 bases and J lost 3; bases outside the gene matches: 3. The CDR3 is 15 amino acids. The CDR3 sequence: CASSWGTGDNQPQHF. In nucleotides, the CDR3 is TGTGCCAGCAGCTGGGGGACAGGGGACAATCAGCCCCAGCATTTT.

The chain joins TRBV19 to TRBJ1-5; D possibly corresponds to TRBD1 (5 bases). V lost 2 bases to trimming and J lost 2 bases, with 10 bases between them. Germline CDR1 reads LNHDA; CDR2 reads SQIVND (reference sequence). The CDR3 covers 15 residues. The CDR3 here is CASSIKGQGNQPQHF. CDR3 DNA: TGTGCCAGTAGTATAAAGGGGCAGGGCAATCAGCCCCAGCATTTT. The whole variable domain, remainder taken from reference TRBV19 and TRBJ1-5, is DGGITQSPKYLFRKEGQNVTLSCEQNLNHDAMYWYRQDPGQGLRLIYYSQIVNDFQKGDIAEGYSVSREKKESFPLTVTSAQKNPTAFYLCASSIKGQGNQPQHFGDGTRLSIL.

V gene TRBV29-1 combines with J gene TRBJ1-4, with 9 positions matching TRBD1. Germline V gene sequence: CDR1 SQVTM, CDR2 ANQGSEA. The CDR3 covers 13 residues. V was clipped by 7 bases and J by 5 bases; unmatched bases: 5. The CDR3 loop is CSARTGENEKLFF. CDR3 DNA: TGCAGCGCCCGGACAGGGGAAAATGAAAAACTGTTTTTT.

The chain joins TRBV9 to TRBJ2-5, with TRBD1 identical over 7 bases. From germline, CDR1 is SGDLS and CDR2 YYNGEE. Unmatched junction bases numbered 5, after V lost 0 bases and J lost 3 bases. This CDR3 is built from 15 residues. For the CDR3, the DNA is TGTGCCAGCAGCGTAGTGGGGACAGTAAAAGAGACCCAGTACTTC. This codes for CASSVVGTVKETQYF.

The V and J genes are TRBV2 and TRBJ2-1; 13 nucleotides agree with TRBD2. From germline, CDR1 is SNHLY and CDR2 FYNNEI. The CDR3 length is 14 residues. Trimming took 6 bases from V and 6 from J; bases not matched to a gene: 2. The CDR3 sequence is CASRGTSGANEQFF. CDR3 DNA sequence: TGTGCCAGCAGGGGGACTAGCGGGGCCAATGAGCAGTTCTTC.

The chain joins TRBV7-9 to TRBJ1-1; weak D call: TRBD1 (5 bases). CDR1 is SEHNR and CDR2 is FQNEAQ in the germline V gene (reference sequence). The CDR3 length is 15 residues. V lost 5 bases, J lost 2 bases, and 15 bases lay in between. The CDR3 is CASSPDLGGNTEAFF. The CDR3 bases are TGTGCCAGCAGCCCAGACTTGGGGGGAAACACTGAAGCTTTCTTT.

This clone appeared once. This chain uses TRBV18 with TRBJ2-7; tentatively, D is TRBD2 (6 bases). The CDR3 consists of 12 residues. The V end was cut by 6 bases, the J end by 6 bases, with 12 bases between. CDR1 is KGHSH and CDR2 is LQKENI in the germline V gene. CDR3 in DNA: TGTGCCAGCTCCCCCCGGGGGTCCGAGCAGTACTTC. This encodes CASSPRGSEQYF.

The chain employs TRBV6-5 and TRBJ2-1, with no clear D. This CDR3 has 15 residues. V dropped 6 bases and J dropped 0 bases, with 12 bases sitting between them. Germline CDR1 MNHEY, CDR2 SVGAGI. CDR3 region: CASSLSMSSYNEQFF. CDR3 bases: TGTGCCAGCAGCCTTTCAATGAGCTCCTACAATGAGCAGTTCTTC.

This rearrangement joins TRBV5-1 to TRBJ2-5; the match to TRBD1 covers 7 bases. Germline CDR1 reads SGHRS; CDR2 reads YFSETQ. The CDR3 is made up of 13 amino acids. Losses at the gene ends were 7 bases for V and 3 bases for J; bases not matched to a gene: 6. The CDR3 is CASHRGPKETQYF. The CDR3 nucleotides read TGCGCCAGCCACAGGGGTCCTAAAGAGACCCAGTACTTC.

The chain uses TRBV10-3 and TRBJ2-5; 10 positions match TRBD1. The CDR3 consists of 14 residues. The J segment lost 2 bases and the V segment lost 11 bases, leaving 8 bases of the junction unmatched. In germline, CDR1 is ENHRY, CDR2 SYGVKD. The CDR3 region is CAARTDRGQETQYF. In DNA form, the CDR3 reads TGTGCCGCACGAACGGACAGGGGGCAAGAGACCCAGTACTTC.

The chain employs TRBV28 and TRBJ1-5; 8 bases match TRBD1. The CDR3 length is 17 residues. V gave up 6 bases and J gave up 2 bases; unmatched junction bases: 12. Germline CDR1 and CDR2: MDHEN and SYDVKM. The CDR3, as DNA: TGTGCCAGCAGCCCTTCGACAGGGGCGATCCGCAATCAGCCCCAGCATTTT. Its translation: CASSPSTGAIRNQPQHF.

The chain uses TRBV2 and TRBJ2-3, with 13 bases that match TRBD2. This CDR3 contains 18 residues. Germline lookup yields CDR1 SNHLY and CDR2 FYNNEI. The trim removed 8 bases at V and 0 bases at J, leaving 11 bases unmatched. The CDR3 loop reads CASRYPLAGGLSTDTQYF. The DNA for the CDR3 is TGTGCCAGCCGCTATCCACTAGCGGGAGGGCTTAGCACAGATACGCAGTATTTT.